These 20 T cell receptor beta chains were sequenced from one sample in a study of shared clonotypes between healthy human individuals. The method was immunoSEQ multiplex PCR; TCRdb's version includes in-frame clones alone and lacks a portion of them. The sample holds approximately 2,300,000 clones; less than 95% are singletons and the top ten take approximately 0.39%. Sequences were obtained from naive CD4+ T cells from PBMCs. Stated subset: CD45RA+ positively selected. The receptors originated from a man between 18 and 35 years old in good health. Some clones in this sample may be carry-over from other donors' samples.

In its sample, this clone was seen once. The CDR3 sequence is CASTESRDRVFF. The CDR3 DNA follows: TGTGCCAGCACCGAATCCCGGGACAGAGTCTTCTTC. The chain carries TRBV6-5 and TRBJ2-1; TRBD1 matches at 7 bases. Germline CDR1 MNHEY, CDR2 SVGAGI. The J segment lost 16 bases and the V segment lost 7 bases, leaving 13 bases of the junction unmatched. The CDR3 runs to 12 residues.

Note on this clone: Other nucleotide sequences in the sample specify the same CDR3. This sequence joins TRBV19 and TRBJ2-1; D not resolved. CDR3 length equals 11 residues. The V end was cut by 6 bases, the J end by 4 bases, with 4 bases between. Germline V CDR1 and CDR2: LNHDA, SQIVND (reference sequence). The CDR3 protein is CASSRYNEQFF. Written as DNA, the CDR3 is TGTGCCAGTAGCCGATACAATGAGCAGTTCTTC.

The gene calls are TRBV28 and TRBJ1-1; D is unresolved. The CDR3 contains 14 residues. Trimming removed 7 bases at V and 0 bases at J, with 12 bases between. From germline, CDR1 is MDHEN and CDR2 SYDVKM. The CDR3 loop reads CASTESVVNTEAFF. The CDR3, as DNA: TGTGCCAGCACCGAATCGGTAGTGAACACTGAAGCTTTCTTT.

The chain couples TRBV5-1 to TRBJ1-1, with 9 positions matching TRBD1. Germline V gene data show CDR1 as SGHRS and CDR2 as YFSETQ. The CDR3 length is 15 residues. With 6 bases clipped from V and 5 bases from J, the junction kept 11 bases outside the gene matches. The CDR3 is CASNQGQGRGTEAFF. CDR3 DNA sequence: TGCGCCAGCAACCAAGGACAGGGGAGAGGGACTGAAGCTTTCTTT.

V and J are TRBV9 and TRBJ2-1; 8 bases are a match to TRBD1. J gave up 8 bases and V 0 bases, and 10 bases lay outside the gene matches. Germline values: CDR1 SGDLS, CDR2 YYNGEE. The CDR3 contains 16 residues. Written as DNA, the CDR3 is TGTGCCAGCAGCGTAGGTCCAGGGGGCGTGAGCGATGAGCAGTTCTTC. Encoded protein: CASSVGPGGVSDEQFF.

The chain recombines TRBV28 with TRBJ2-1; possibly TRBD1 for D (5 bases). Trimming took off 5 bases at V and 2 bases at J, with 13 bases between the two ends. The germline CDR1 and CDR2 sequences are MDHEN and SYDVKM. This CDR3 region has 15 residues. The chain's CDR3 is CASSRGGAAYNEQFF. The DNA for the CDR3 is TGTGCCAGCAGTCGTGGTGGGGCCGCCTACAATGAGCAGTTCTTC.

The table lists this clone with a few counts. The V and J genes are TRBV7-9 and TRBJ1-2; D perhaps matches TRBD1 (5 bases). Trimming took off 5 bases at V and 4 bases at J, with 11 bases between the two ends. CDR3 length equals 13 residues. CDR1 is SEHNR and CDR2 is FQNEAQ in the germline V gene (reference sequence). CDR3 protein: CASSPETAYGYTF. CDR3 DNA: TGTGCCAGCAGCCCCGAGACAGCCTATGGCTACACCTTC.

The V call is TRBV6-5, the J call TRBJ2-3, with a possible D match to TRBD2 (5 bases). The CDR3 runs to 14 residues. Trimming cost V 7 bases and J 6 bases, with 17 bases left between them. The V gene's germline CDR1 is MNHEY and CDR2 SVGAGI. The DNA for the CDR3 is TGTGCCAGCAAAACCGGGCTCGGGATGGATACGCAGTATTTT. The encoded protein is CASKTGLGMDTQYF.

CDR3 coding DNA: TGCGCCAGCAGTTTTTTCTTGGGGCGGGAGGGCCCAGGGAGCTCCTACAATGAGCAGTTCTTC. Residues: CASSFFLGREGPGSSYNEQFF. The genes are TRBV5-1 and TRBJ2-1; 9 bases line up with TRBD2. J lost 0 bases, V lost 5 bases, and 21 bases had no gene match. Germline lookup yields CDR1 SGHRS and CDR2 YFSETQ. The CDR3 sequence is 21 residues long.

The chain combines TRBV29-1 with TRBJ2-1; D call uncertain. With 7 bases removed from V and 5 bases from J, the gap between germline ends came to 18 bases. Germline loops: CDR1 SQVTM, CDR2 ANQGSEA. The CDR3 is 14 amino acids. This CDR3 is CSAEDWMQNNEQFF. CDR3 coding DNA: TGCAGCGCAGAAGACTGGATGCAAAACAATGAGCAGTTCTTC.

In DNA form, the CDR3 reads TGTGCCAGCAGCGGACGGCCTGGAGAGACCCAGTACTTC. Encoded protein: CASSGRPGETQYF. The chain combines TRBV9 with TRBJ2-5; unclear D gene. In germline, CDR1 is SGDLS, CDR2 YYNGEE. The V end lost 3 bases, the J end lost 4 bases, and 10 bases lay between the germline ends. The CDR3 spans 13 residues.

The chain links TRBV7-8 to TRBJ2-7, with TRBD2 identical over 8 bases. The V gene's germline CDR1 is SGHVS and CDR2 FQNEAQ. Trimming took 3 bases from V and 5 from J; bases not matched to a gene: 9. The CDR3 length is 15 residues. CDR3 bases: TGTGCCAGCAGCTTCGTTATCGGGAGGGGAAACGAGCAGTACTTC. Protein: CASSFVIGRGNEQYF.

V usage is TRBV5-5 and J usage is TRBJ1-1, with TRBD1 as a possible D gene (6 bases). The CDR3 runs to 14 residues. Germline assignment: CDR1 SGHKS and CDR2 YYEKEE (reference sequence). V was cut by 2 bases and J by 4 bases, with 12 bases left in between. CDR3 protein: CASSFTGSSTEAFF. In DNA, the CDR3 is TGTGCCAGCAGCTTCACAGGGTCCTCCACTGAAGCTTTCTTT. Drawing the rest from reference TRBV5-5 and TRBJ1-1, the complete variable domain is DAGVTQSPTHLIKTRGQQVTLRCSPISGHKSVSWYQQVLGQGPQFIFQYYEKEERGRGNFPDRFSARQFPNYSSELNVNALLLGDSALYLCASSFTGSSTEAFFGQGTRLTVV.

In its sample, this clone was seen a few times. The rearrangement uses TRBV7-9 and TRBJ1-4; 7 bases align to TRBD1. CDR1 and CDR2 from the germline V gene are SEHNR and FQNEAQ (reference sequence). V lost 6 bases, J lost 8 bases, and 3 bases stayed unmatched. The CDR3 has 12 residues. CDR3 bases: TGTGCCAGCAGATCAGGGGGGGAAAAACTGTTTTTT. Its translation: CASRSGGEKLFF.

CDR3 nucleotide sequence: TGCGCCAGCAGCGTAAACATAGGGAACTATGGCTACACCTTC. Its translation: CASSVNIGNYGYTF. The gene calls are TRBV5-1 and TRBJ1-2; D is undetermined. Looked up from germline, CDR1 is SGHRS and CDR2 is YFSETQ. CDR3 size: 14 residues. The ends were cut back, 4 bases at V and 2 bases at J, with 12 bases in the middle.

The count of this clone is one. In DNA form, the CDR3 reads TGTGCCAGCAGTGAACTAGCGGGACTGAATACGCAGTATTTT. Amino acid sequence: CASSELAGLNTQYF. The chain combines TRBV6-1 with TRBJ2-3, with 9 bases that match TRBD2. CDR1 MNHNS and CDR2 SASEGT come from the germline V gene. Trimming at V came to 2 bases and at J to 7 bases, leaving 4 bases not matched to a gene. CDR3 length: 14 residues.

The genes are TRBV29-1 and TRBJ2-2, with D uncertain. V shed 3 bases and J shed 0 bases, with 5 bases lying between them. The CDR3 totals 13 residues. Germline values: CDR1 SQVTM, CDR2 ANQGSEA. CDR3 sequence: CSVDVSNTGELFF. The CDR3 DNA sequence: TGCAGCGTTGATGTTTCGAACACCGGGGAGCTGTTTTTT.

As regards this clone: At the DNA level, this CDR3 is encoded by other sequences in the same sample as well. The V and J genes are TRBV19 and TRBJ1-2, with D uncertain. This CDR3 contains 12 residues. The germline CDR1 and CDR2 sequences are LNHDA and SQIVND (reference sequence). V shed 3 bases and J shed 4 bases, with 6 bases lying between them. The CDR3 region is CASSIVGYGYTF. CDR3 nucleotides: TGTGCCAGTAGTATCGTTGGCTATGGCTACACCTTC.

For the CDR3, the DNA is TGCGCCAGCGGGCTATGGGACACGAGCTCTGGGGCCAACGTCCTGACTTTC. Translation gives CASGLWDTSSGANVLTF. This chain uses TRBV5-1 with TRBJ2-6; TRBD1 might be the D (6 bases). The CDR3 has 17 amino acids. The V end was cut by 7 bases, the J end by 0 bases, with 17 bases between. The germline V gene has CDR1 SGHRS and CDR2 YFSETQ.

Here the CDR3 DNA reads TGTGCCAGCAGTCCCGGGACGGTAAGGGGGCAGCCCCAGCATTTT. Its translation: CASSPGTVRGQPQHF. V is TRBV6-1 and J is TRBJ1-5; TRBD1 might be the D (6 bases). Deletions cut 5 bases from V and 7 bases from J, with 18 bases between. Per the germline V gene, CDR1 is MNHNS and CDR2 is SASEGT. This CDR3 comprises 15 residues.